This T cell receptor (beta chain) emerged from a study of cytomegalovirus exposure and HLA in healthy donors. About the study: Researchers found that approximately 85% of some 400 genotyped donors fell within the Caucasian-associated ancestry cluster.

As concerns this clone: Its antigen is not known. The junction differs from germline at one of its ends, possibly a read error.

Study-wide results and caveats: Presence/absence analyses assumed roughly uniform sequencing depth across donors, which may not hold. Accounts indicate the classifier identified cytomegalovirus status with strong specificity and sensitivity.

The study ran its PCR with 60 Vbeta and 13 Jbeta primers. Sequencing was performed with immunoSEQ multiplex PCR; in TCRdb, only in-frame clones are kept and a portion is missing. Altogether over 150,000 clones are present, 70% to 85% being singletons, with the ten largest covering roughly 2%. The CDR3 runs to 17 residues. In germline, CDR1 is MNHNS, CDR2 SASEGT. Sequenced sample: PBMCs. The gene calls are TRBV6-1 and TRBJ1-6; a possible D gene is TRBD1 (5 bases). The origin of this receptor is a man aged 25-45 years in good health and CMV-seronegative. The CDR3 DNA reads as TGTGCCAGCAGTGAACGGGGGTGGAGCTCCTATAATTCACCCCTCAACTTT. Translating it yields CASSERGWSSYNSPLNF.